Presented here are 20 T cell receptor beta chains from one specimen sequenced in a study of T cell responses to AZD1222 COVID-19 vaccine. TCRdb's copy holds only in-frame clones and misses some; the assay was immunoSEQ multiplex PCR. The sample contains around 150,000 clones, 94% of which appear only once. The input for sequencing was peripheral blood, taken on day 0 of AZD1222 vaccination. Receptors originate from an adult in good health.

This clone appeared a few times. The chain uses TRBV10-3 and TRBJ1-1; TRBD1 agrees at 7 bases. In germline, CDR1 is ENHRY, CDR2 SYGVKD. The CDR3 runs 14 residues. After removal of 7 bases from V and 5 bases from J, the junction contained 10 bases not matched to a gene. For the CDR3, the DNA is TGTGCCATCAAGAACCTCCAGGGGGGGACTGAAGCTTTCTTT. Its translation: CAIKNLQGGTEAFF.

The chain has TRBV10-3 and TRBJ2-7; 8 bases match TRBD2. This CDR3 spans 15 amino acids. V was pared by 8 bases and J by 4 bases, with 13 bases of the junction left unmatched. Germline lookup yields CDR1 ENHRY and CDR2 SYGVKD. The CDR3 sequence: CAISPREGLGYEQYV. The DNA of the CDR3 is TGTGCCATCTCCCCACGGGAGGGCTTAGGGTACGAGCAGTACGTC.

The CDR3 DNA follows: TGCGCCAGCAGCCGTGCAGGGTACACTGAAGCTTTCTTT. Its translation: CASSRAGYTEAFF. This sequence joins TRBV4-1 and TRBJ1-1, with D perhaps TRBD1 (5 bases). This CDR3 region has 13 residues. Per germline, CDR1 MGHRA and CDR2 YSYEKL. The V end lost 4 bases, the J end lost 3 bases, and 9 bases lay between the germline ends.

This clone was seen a few times. The rearrangement uses TRBV19 and TRBJ1-1, with TRBD1 as a possible D gene (5 bases). The V end was cut by 5 bases, the J end by 3 bases, with 13 bases between. The CDR3 has 14 residues. Germline CDR1 is LNHDA and CDR2 is SQIVND (reference sequence). CDR3 nucleotide sequence: TGTGCCAGTAGTCCGGGGGTTGGGTACACTGAAGCTTTCTTT. Amino acid sequence: CASSPGVGYTEAFF.

The J gene is TRBJ1-2, the V gene TRBV6-5; D possibly corresponds to TRBD1 (5 bases). Germline loops: CDR1 MNHEY, CDR2 SVGAGI. The length of the CDR3 is 15 residues. The ends were cut back, 10 bases at V and 4 bases at J, with 22 bases in the middle. The DNA for the CDR3 is TGTGCCACCCTGCAGCGGCCTGACAGCCCCTATGGCTACACCTTC. Protein sequence: CATLQRPDSPYGYTF.

The genes are TRBV5-6 and TRBJ1-5, with D tentatively TRBD1 (5 bases). Deletions cut 1 base from V and 0 bases from J, with 11 bases between. Germline lookup yields CDR1 SGHDT and CDR2 YYEEEE. The CDR3 has 16 amino acids. CDR3 coding DNA: TGTGCCAGCAGCTTGTGGAGGGGATATAGCAATCAGCCCCAGCATTTT. Translation: CASSLWRGYSNQPQHF.

This chain joins TRBV10-2 and TRBJ1-1, with D possibly matching TRBD1 (6 bases). Germline lookup yields CDR1 WSHSY and CDR2 SAAADI. The CDR3 has 14 residues. Trimming cost V 5 bases and J 5 bases, with 15 bases left between them. CDR3 nucleotide sequence: TGCGCCAGCAGTACAGGGTCGAGTAGGACTGAAGCTTTCTTT. Translating it yields CASSTGSSRTEAFF.

The chain employs TRBV21-1 and TRBJ2-3; the DNA was not compared with TRBD1, the D call given in the table. TRBV21-1 is labeled a pseudogene. The CDR3 has 17 amino acids. CDR3 loop: CASSKPPGGRGQDTQYF. The CDR3 coding sequence is TGTGCCAGCAGCAAGCCCCCCGGAGGCAGGGGACAAGATACGCAGTATTTT.

This chain joins TRBV18 and TRBJ1-3; 10 bases are shared with TRBD1. This CDR3 spans 14 amino acids. Germline trimming cut 6 bases from V and 5 bases from J; bases unmatched to any gene: 4. Germline assignment: CDR1 KGHSH and CDR2 LQKENI. As DNA, the CDR3 is TGTGCCAGCTCCGGGACAGGGGAGCGAAACACCATATATTTT. Amino acid sequence: CASSGTGERNTIYF.

The genes are TRBV28 and TRBJ1-4; D not certain. CDR1 and CDR2 (germline): MDHEN, SYDVKM. This CDR3 has 14 amino acids. V lost 9 bases to trimming and J lost 0 bases, with 11 bases between them. CDR3 sequence: CASQTAATNEKLFF. Written as DNA, the CDR3 is TGTGCCAGTCAGACGGCAGCAACTAATGAAAAACTGTTTTTT.

The chain has TRBV4-1 and TRBJ2-1, with a possible D match to TRBD2 (5 bases). The V end lost 0 bases, the J end lost 7 bases, and 13 bases lay between the germline ends. CDR1 is MGHRA, CDR2 YSYEKL, per germline. This CDR3 comprises 15 residues. The CDR3 loop is CASSQDTGIMNEQFF. In nucleotides, the CDR3 is TGCGCCAGCAGCCAAGATACGGGGATAATGAATGAGCAGTTCTTC.

The rearrangement uses TRBV27 and TRBJ2-1; TRBD2 agrees at 15 bases. Losses at the gene ends were 5 bases for V and 14 bases for J; bases not matched to a gene: 7. The V gene's germline CDR1 is MNHEY and CDR2 SMNVEV (reference sequence). The CDR3 sequence is 14 residues long. The CDR3 spells CASSPPGLAGGEFF. The CDR3 coding sequence is TGTGCCAGCAGTCCCCCGGGACTAGCGGGAGGAGAGTTCTTC.

The chain couples TRBV27 to TRBJ1-2; D not certain. This CDR3 comprises 15 residues. V was trimmed by 5 bases and J by 6 bases, leaving 19 bases between them. Germline V CDR1 and CDR2: MNHEY, SMNVEV (reference sequence). CDR3 in amino acids: CASSTSSGRLNGYTF. In DNA, the CDR3 is TGTGCCAGCAGTACATCTTCGGGCAGGCTTAATGGCTACACCTTC.

The CDR3 protein is CASSMEVNTEAFF. CDR3 sequence (DNA): TGTGCCAGTAGTATGGAAGTGAACACTGAAGCTTTCTTT. This sequence joins TRBV19 and TRBJ1-1; D unresolved. Germline assignment: CDR1 LNHDA and CDR2 SQIVND (reference sequence). V lost 3 bases and J 0 bases, leaving 5 bases between the germline ends. The CDR3 is 13 amino acids.

The chain employs TRBV3-1 (or the pseudogene TRBV3-2) and TRBJ2-5; D is unresolved. The CDR3 runs 13 residues. Trimming cost V 1 base and J 9 bases, with 12 bases left between them. Germline V gene lookup returns CDR1 LGHDT and CDR2 YNNKEL (reference sequence). CDR3 sequence reads: CASSQGRSPAQYF. CDR3 DNA: TGTGCCAGCAGCCAAGGGCGTTCCCCAGCCCAGTACTTC.

The J gene is TRBJ2-5, the V gene TRBV2; no clear D gene. V lost 3 bases and J lost 2, with 7 bases in between. The CDR3 consists of 13 residues. The germline V gene has CDR1 SNHLY and CDR2 FYNNEI. The CDR3 reads CASSDLPQETQYF. The CDR3 coding sequence is TGTGCCAGCAGTGATTTGCCTCAAGAGACCCAGTACTTC.

The rearrangement links TRBV11-3 to TRBJ2-3; D is ambiguous. The ends were cut back, 0 bases at V and 2 bases at J, with 6 bases in the middle. The CDR3 totals 14 residues. Germline V gene sequence: CDR1 SGHNT, CDR2 YENEEA. Here the CDR3 DNA reads TGTGCCAGCAGCTTAGATTCAATCACAGATACGCAGTATTTT. Amino acid sequence: CASSLDSITDTQYF.

This clone has more than one count but fewer than ten. The chain carries TRBV6-1 and TRBJ1-6; D is perhaps TRBD1 (6 bases). The CDR3 spans 15 residues. Trimming removed 2 bases from V and 5 bases from J, with 10 bases in between. Germline V gene lookup returns CDR1 MNHNS and CDR2 SASEGT. CDR3 residues: CASSELGADNSPLHF. CDR3 sequence (DNA): TGTGCCAGCAGTGAATTGGGGGCGGATAATTCACCCCTCCACTTT.

The gene calls are TRBV5-1 and TRBJ2-1; TRBD2 matches at 10 bases. This CDR3 region has 16 residues. V shed 2 bases and J 5 bases; nucleotides not matched to a gene: 7. Germline V lookup: CDR1 SGHRS, CDR2 YFSETQ. Here the CDR3 DNA reads TGCGCCAGCAGCTTACTACTAGCGGGAAACAACAATGAGCAGTTCTTC. Residues: CASSLLLAGNNNEQFF.

The J gene is TRBJ2-1, the V gene TRBV2; 15 bases fit TRBD2. V gave up 8 bases and J gave up 9 bases; unmatched junction bases: 5. The CDR3 totals 14 residues. CDR1 is SNHLY, CDR2 FYNNEI, per germline. CDR3 in amino acids: CASLGTSGGSEQFF. The CDR3 bases are TGTGCCAGCCTCGGGACTAGCGGGGGGAGTGAGCAGTTCTTC. The variable domain in full, with the rest retrieved from reference TRBV2 and TRBJ2-1, is EPEVTQTPSHQVTQMGQEVILRCVPISNHLYFYWYRQILGQKVEFLVSFYNNEISEKSEIFDDQFSVERPDGSNFTLKIRSTKLEDSAMYFCASLGTSGGSEQFFGPGTRLTVL.